A single sample is the source of the 19 T cell receptor beta chains below, sequenced in a study of OX40 agonist ivuxolimab in advanced cancers. Sequenced by immunoSEQ multiplex PCR; TCRdb stores in-frame clones only, minus some. The table records about 73,000 clones, about 85% of them present only once. Sample: CD4+ or CD8+ T cells sorted from blood, taken in a trial of the OX40 agonist ivuxolimab. These receptors were collected from an adult with an advanced solid tumor such as melanoma, head and neck, liver or kidney cancer.

The chain carries TRBV30 and TRBJ2-7; D remains ambiguous. Trimming took 1 base from V and 3 from J, leaving 4 bases between them. Germline values: CDR1 GTSNPN, CDR2 SVGIG (reference sequence). This CDR3 is 11 amino acids long. Written as DNA, the CDR3 is TGTGCCTGGAGTGGCGGCTACGAGCAGTACTTC. It is translated as CAWSGGYEQYF.

V usage is TRBV5-4 and J usage is TRBJ2-5; 9 bases map to TRBD2. This CDR3 contains 16 residues. V lost 1 base and J lost 11; bases outside the gene matches: 15. The germline V gene encodes CDR1 SGHNT and CDR2 YYREEE (reference sequence). The CDR3 DNA is TGTGCCAGCAGCTTGCCGTCGGCTAGCGGGGATAGGGAGCAGTACTTC. It translates to CASSLPSASGDREQYF. The full variable domain, in which reference TRBV5-4 and TRBJ2-5 provide the parts outside the CDR3, is ETGVTQSPTHLIKTRGQQVTLRCSSQSGHNTVSWYQQALGQGPQFIFQYYREEENGRGNFPPRFSGLQFPNYSSELNVNALELDDSALYLCASSLPSASGDREQYFGPGTRLLVL.

The J gene is TRBJ2-7, the V gene TRBV7-8, with D unclear. Germline V lookup: CDR1 SGHVS, CDR2 FQNEAQ. The CDR3 spans 13 residues. V lost 0 bases and J 2 bases, leaving 5 bases between the germline ends. CDR3 protein: CASSLAGTYEQYF. Written as DNA, the CDR3 is TGTGCCAGCAGCTTAGCGGGCACCTACGAGCAGTACTTC. Variable domain in full (rest from reference TRBV7-8 and TRBJ2-7): GAGVSQSPRYKVAKRGQDVALRCDPISGHVSLFWYQQALGQGPEFLTYFQNEAQLDKSGLPSDRFFAERPEGSVSTLKIQRTQQEDSAVYLCASSLAGTYEQYFGPGTRLTVT.

The gene calls are TRBV11-2 and TRBJ2-7; weak D call: TRBD1 (5 bases). The CDR3 runs 13 residues. The germline V gene encodes CDR1 SGHAT and CDR2 FQNNGV. V lost 5 bases and J lost 7, with 15 bases in between. The CDR3 DNA reads TGTGCCAGCAGCCAAGCCAGGGTAGGAGAGCAGTACTTC. This codes for CASSQARVGEQYF.

The V and J genes are TRBV7-2 and TRBJ1-1; possibly TRBD1 for D (5 bases). The CDR3 runs to 16 residues. Trimming shortened V by 1 base and J by 0 bases, and 12 bases separated the two germline ends. From germline, CDR1 is SGHTA and CDR2 FQGNSA. This CDR3 reads CASSLGQIIMNTEAFF. CDR3 sequence (DNA): TGTGCCAGCAGCTTAGGACAGATTATAATGAACACTGAAGCTTTCTTT.

In nucleotides, the CDR3 is TGCAGCGTTGTTCAGGGCGAAGCTTTCTTT. Translated: CSVVQGEAFF. The chain has TRBV29-1 and TRBJ1-1; weak D call: TRBD1 (5 bases). Germline CDR1 is SQVTM and CDR2 is ANQGSEA. The CDR3 consists of 10 residues. The V gene lost 4 bases and the J gene lost 8 bases, with 8 bases spanning the gap.

The chain has TRBV5-8 and TRBJ1-4, with no clear D. Germline values: CDR1 SGHTS, CDR2 YDEGEE. V was pared by 7 bases and J by 7 bases, with 17 bases between. This CDR3 contains 14 residues. CDR3 loop: CASGTQLYGEKLFF. CDR3 sequence (DNA): TGTGCCAGCGGAACACAACTGTATGGTGAAAAACTGTTTTTT.

J is TRBJ2-3 and V is TRBV10-3; D gene unclear. Trimming cost V 10 bases and J 0 bases, with 14 bases left between them. Germline CDR1 reads ENHRY; CDR2 reads SYGVKD. This CDR3 is 14 amino acids long. CDR3 protein: CATALSRSTDTQYF. The CDR3 DNA reads TGTGCCACCGCCTTAAGCCGGAGCACAGATACGCAGTATTTT.

The chain recombines TRBV14 with TRBJ1-2; TRBD1 matches at 10 bases. This CDR3 is 14 amino acids long. Losses at the gene ends were 5 bases for V and 6 bases for J; bases not matched to a gene: 6. Germline lookup yields CDR1 SGHDN and CDR2 FVKESK. This CDR3 reads CASSSWTGGDGYTF. The CDR3, as DNA: TGTGCCAGCAGCTCGTGGACAGGGGGTGATGGCTACACCTTC.

Comment on this clone: Its ends do not fully match the called genes, so a read error is possible. The CDR3: CASSETRDRENF. In DNA form, the CDR3 reads TGTGCCAGCAGCGAGACGCGGGACAGGGAGAACTTC. The chain combines TRBV2 with TRBJ2-5; 9 bases are shared with TRBD1. The CDR3 spans 12 residues. Germline CDR1 reads SNHLY; CDR2 reads FYNNEI.

This chain joins TRBV7-6 and TRBJ2-3, with D tentatively TRBD1 (6 bases). CDR1 is SGHVS, CDR2 FNYEAQ, per germline. The CDR3 extends over 15 amino acids. V was trimmed by 1 base and J by 4 bases, leaving 12 bases between them. For the CDR3, the DNA is TGTGCCAGCAGCTTAGAGAGCACAGGGTCAGATACGCAGTATTTT. Protein: CASSLESTGSDTQYF.

The chain joins TRBV18 to TRBJ1-4; D remains unclear. V shed 3 bases and J shed 7 bases, with 9 bases lying between them. CDR1 KGHSH and CDR2 LQKENI come from the germline V gene. CDR3 length: 13 amino acids. The CDR3 sequence: CASSPAPREKLFF. The DNA for the CDR3 is TGTGCCAGCTCACCGGCTCCCCGTGAAAAACTGTTTTTT.

DNA for the CDR3: TGCGCCAGCAGCCTCCAATTGGACAGACATAATGAAAAACTGTTTTTT. Residues: CASSLQLDRHNEKLFF. V gene TRBV5-1 combines with J gene TRBJ1-4, with D possibly matching TRBD1 (6 bases). Germline CDR1 SGHRS, CDR2 YFSETQ. This CDR3 contains 16 residues. V was clipped by 4 bases and J by 4 bases, with 17 bases between them.

The rearrangement joins TRBV4-3 to TRBJ1-6, with D unresolved. This CDR3 is built from 14 residues. With 1 base removed from V and 6 bases from J, the gap between germline ends came to 7 bases. CDR1 and CDR2 (germline): LGHNA, YSLEER. This CDR3 is CASSQVGSNSPLHF. Here the CDR3 DNA reads TGCGCCAGCAGCCAAGTGGGCAGTAATTCACCCCTCCACTTT.

The chain joins TRBV4-3 to TRBJ2-2, with D possibly matching TRBD2 (7 bases). The CDR3 has 15 residues. V dropped 1 base and J dropped 4 bases, with 10 bases sitting between them. Germline values: CDR1 LGHNA, CDR2 YSLEER. Here the CDR3 DNA reads TGCGCCAGCAGCCAAGTCGGGGGGCTCACCGGGGAGCTGTTTTTT. Encoded protein: CASSQVGGLTGELFF.

CDR3 nucleotide sequence: TGTGCCAGCAGCAACGGCAATGAGCAGTTCTTC. It yields the protein CASSNGNEQFF. The gene calls are TRBV6-5 and TRBJ2-1, with D unresolved. This CDR3 is built from 11 residues. Germline V CDR1 and CDR2: MNHEY, SVGAGI. V lost 6 bases to trimming and J lost 6 bases, with 6 bases between them.

The genes are TRBV4-3 and TRBJ1-4, with TRBD1 matching over 7 bases. There are 16 residues in the CDR3. Losses at the gene ends were 2 bases for V and 4 bases for J; bases not matched to a gene: 7. CDR1 LGHNA and CDR2 YSLEER come from the germline V gene. The CDR3 is CASSQQMGQFNEKLFF. DNA of the CDR3: TGCGCCAGCAGCCAACAGATGGGACAGTTTAATGAAAAACTGTTTTTT.

This clone turned up a few times. The chain combines TRBV5-1 with TRBJ1-2; D gene unclear. The CDR3 is 14 residues long. V shed 3 bases and J shed 1 base, with 10 bases lying between them. The germline gives CDR1 SGHRS, CDR2 YFSETQ. The CDR3 DNA is TGCGCCAGCAGCTCCCAGGCGGATAACTATGGCTACACCTTC. Amino acids: CASSSQADNYGYTF.

The V and J genes are TRBV7-2 and TRBJ1-1, with 7 bases aligning to TRBD1. V dropped 5 bases and J dropped 0; count of bases not matched to a gene: 6. Germline V gene data show CDR1 as SGHTA and CDR2 as FQGNSA. The CDR3 runs 15 residues. CDR3 DNA: TGTGCCAGCAGCGTCCGACAGGGACTGAACACTGAAGCTTTCTTT. Protein product: CASSVRQGLNTEAFF.